This T cell receptor (beta chain) was captured by sequencing in a study of patients and donors after allogeneic stem cell transplantation (dated by TCRdb to 2019 to 2021). To prepare the library, RT-PCR was applied. The sequencing machine was a NextSeq 550. In TCRdb, the public reads were trimmed at Q25 with fastp and aligned with MiXCR, with productive beta chains retained. Each CDR3 protein gets just one entry, which takes the most common genes and DNA from the rows behind it. This sample lists about 960,000 distinct CDR3 sequences; 18% were detected once. The ten largest account for around 5.5% of the sample. With respect to this clonotype: Its recognized antigen is unknown. No much larger clone is present one base from it, and per-base qualities are unavailable.

The V end loses 5 bases and the J end loses 6 bases, and a stretch of 11 bases separates them. CDR1 and CDR2, looked up from the germline V gene, are SGHTA and FQGNSA. Inclusive of the bounding cysteine and phenylalanine, the CDR3 is 13 residues long. Of the read, only the CDR3 DNA is kept; its 39 bases are in frame from base 1. Input material: blood, either unsorted or a sorted T cell fraction (not recorded which). The clonotype was recovered from a human donor who was either an allogeneic HSCT recipient or a stem cell or donor lymphocyte infusion donor (not recorded which). It is not recorded whose cells these are; they may come from a transplant donor. This receptor chain uses TRBV7-2 and TRBJ1-5; the D segment cannot be called with confidence. The CDR3 protein: CASSPSPAQPQHF. The nucleotide sequence is TGTGCCAGCAGCCCGAGCCCCGCTCAGCCCCAGCATTTT.